The 14 T cell receptor beta chains in this list originate from one sample, sequenced in a study of PD-1 blockade in classical Hodgkin lymphoma. Some clones are missing from TCRdb's copy, which holds only in-frame ones; the method was immunoSEQ multiplex PCR. The sample holds some 23,000 clones; roughly 80% are singletons and the top ten take approximately 3%. Time point given: cycle 4 day 1 (C4D1), after about 6 weeks of nivolumab. Brentuximab vedotin exposure varied, and every patient relapsed after autologous stem cell transplantation. Out of thawed PBMCs, magnetic negative selection purified CD4+ T cells. This specimen consisted of CD4+ T cells from blood, obtained before the fourth cycle of nivolumab. The receptors come from a human donor with classical Hodgkin lymphoma.

V gene TRBV7-2 combines with J gene TRBJ2-5; tentatively, D is TRBD1 or TRBD2 (5 bases each). Germline V gene lookup returns CDR1 SGHTA and CDR2 FQGNSA. The CDR3 runs 14 residues. V shed 6 bases and J shed 2 bases, with 13 bases lying between them. The CDR3 bases are TGTGCCAGCAGGCTACCGGGACGACAAGAGACCCAGTACTTC. Its translation: CASRLPGRQETQYF.

In this sample, this clone turned up a few times. The gene calls are TRBV19 and TRBJ1-3, with 9 nucleotides matching TRBD1. CDR1 and CDR2 (germline): LNHDA, SQIVND (reference sequence). The CDR3 length is 13 residues. V lost 7 bases to trimming and J lost 4 bases; unmatched junction nucleotides: 2. The CDR3 nucleotides are TGTGCCAGTATGGGGACAGGGGGAAACACCATATATTTT. Protein: CASMGTGGNTIYF.

The genes are TRBV10-1 and TRBJ2-1; 8 nucleotides align to TRBD2. This CDR3 spans 19 amino acids. In germline, CDR1 is WNHNN, CDR2 SYGVQD (reference sequence). Unmatched junction bases numbered 12, after V lost 2 bases and J lost 0 bases. CDR3 in DNA: TGCGCCAGCAGTGAGGACTGCGGGGGGCCTATTGACTCCTACAATGAGCAGTTCTTC. Its protein is CASSEDCGGPIDSYNEQFF.

As to this clone: Because the CDR3's place on the DNA is in doubt, the DNA is left out and the CDR3 is given as listed by TCRdb. The V and J genes are TRBV28 and TRBJ1-5. The CDR3 contains 12 residues when both ends are counted. The V gene's germline CDR1 is MDHEN and CDR2 SYDVKM. CDR3: CASSSSGQPQHF.

This chain connects TRBV27 to TRBJ2-6; possibly TRBD2 for D (5 bases). The CDR3 covers 14 residues. Trimming took 6 bases from V and 2 from J, leaving 8 bases between them. The V gene's germline CDR1 is MNHEY and CDR2 SMNVEV (reference sequence). CDR3 loop: CASRREAGANVLTF. Written as DNA, the CDR3 is TGTGCCAGCAGGAGGGAAGCTGGGGCCAACGTCCTGACTTTC. Drawing the rest from reference TRBV27 and TRBJ2-6, the complete variable domain is EAQVTQNPRYLITVTGKKLTVTCSQNMNHEYMSWYRQDPGLGLRQIYYSMNVEVTDKGDVPEGYKVSRKEKRNFPLILESPSPNQTSLYFCASRREAGANVLTFGAGSRLTVL.

The chain carries TRBV6-5 and TRBJ2-2; D is unresolved. The CDR3 totals 14 residues. The ends were cut back, 8 bases at V and 7 bases at J, with 17 bases in the middle. Germline V CDR1 and CDR2: MNHEY, SVGAGI. The CDR3 loop is CASQRVPGGGELFF. The CDR3 coding sequence is TGTGCCAGCCAACGGGTCCCCGGCGGCGGGGAGCTGTTTTTT.

The chain carries TRBV5-1 and TRBJ1-2; D remains unclear. This CDR3 has 14 amino acids. CDR1 and CDR2 (germline): SGHRS, YFSETQ. V lost 0 bases and J lost 7, with 13 bases in between. The CDR3 nucleotides are TGCGCCAGCAGCTTGGATGTCGCCCCCGGTGGCTACACCTTC. It specifies CASSLDVAPGGYTF.

This clone was counted only a few times. The chain couples TRBV5-1 to TRBJ2-7; TRBD2 agrees at 7 bases. The length of the CDR3 is 15 residues. Germline-derived CDR1 and CDR2 are SGHRS and YFSETQ. Germline trimming cut 0 bases from V and 5 bases from J; bases unmatched to any gene: 8. The CDR3 here is CASSLAPPSGHEQYF. The DNA for the CDR3 is TGCGCCAGCAGCTTGGCCCCCCCTAGCGGCCACGAGCAGTACTTC.

This rearrangement joins TRBV19 to TRBJ2-2, with 8 bases identical to TRBD1. V dropped 6 bases and J dropped 7; count of bases not matched to a gene: 7. Germline-derived CDR1 and CDR2 are LNHDA and SQIVND (reference sequence). This CDR3 spans 14 amino acids. This CDR3 reads CASRKQGAGGELFF. The CDR3 nucleotides are TGTGCCAGTAGGAAGCAGGGGGCCGGCGGGGAGCTGTTTTTT.

The chain recombines TRBV6-5 with TRBJ1-1, with no clear D. The CDR3 extends over 14 amino acids. CDR1 MNHEY and CDR2 SVGAGI come from the germline V gene. Trimming left V 7 bases short and J 4 bases short, with 16 bases between. Here the CDR3 reads CASNDPSGGTEAFF. The CDR3 coding sequence is TGTGCCAGCAACGACCCCTCCGGCGGCACTGAAGCTTTCTTT.

This chain connects TRBV28 to TRBJ2-7, with 8 bases lining up with TRBD2. The V segment lost 2 bases and the J segment 2 bases; nucleotides outside the gene matches: 2. This CDR3 contains 14 residues. CDR1 and CDR2 (germline): MDHEN, SYDVKM. This CDR3 reads CASSLLAGTYEQYF. The CDR3 DNA reads as TGTGCCAGCAGTTTACTAGCGGGTACCTACGAGCAGTACTTC.

The chain is built from TRBV4-2 and TRBJ2-7; 9 bases map to TRBD2. The CDR3 has 14 amino acids. V lost 0 bases and J lost 9; bases outside the gene matches: 6. In germline, CDR1 is LGHNA, CDR2 YNFKEQ. The CDR3 DNA reads as TGTGCCAGCAGCCAAGATACGGGACTAGCCGCGCAGTACTTC. Its protein product is CASSQDTGLAAQYF.

As for this clone: An end of the junction does not agree with germline; a read error may underlie this. Other nucleotide sequences in the sample specify the same CDR3. The chain couples TRBV7-7 to TRBJ2-1, with TRBD2 matching over 13 bases. Germline V lookup: CDR1 SSHAT, CDR2 FNYEAQ (reference sequence). The CDR3 is made up of 15 amino acids. The CDR3 DNA sequence: TGTGCTAGCAGCCTCGGGACTAGCGGGGACAATGAGCAGTTCTTC. It yields the protein CASSLGTSGDNEQFF.

The chain joins TRBV7-3 to TRBJ1-1; D perhaps matches TRBD1 (5 bases). The CDR3 runs to 13 residues. Trimming cost V 5 bases and J 1 base, with 8 bases left between them. Germline CDR1 SGHTA, CDR2 FQGTGA. The CDR3 bases are TGTGCCAGCAGCATCCAGGGGAACACTGAAGCTTTCTTT. Translating it yields CASSIQGNTEAFF.